This TCR beta chain was sequenced for a study of shared clonotypes between healthy human individuals. General study findings and limits: Sharing across four donors was highest in naive CD4 (around 5%) and lowest in memory CD8 (approximately 0.4%). Clonotype sharing among donors, it was expected, would be affected by sequencing depth.

With regard to this clone: Antigen: not known.

CDR3 length: 18 residues. TCRdb's copy holds only in-frame clones and misses some; the assay was immunoSEQ multiplex PCR. The table has approximately 640,000 clones, 60% to 80% seen once. V and J are TRBV12-2 and TRBJ1-1. TRBV12-2 is shown as a pseudogene. The receptor's source is a woman aged 30 to 39 in good health. Material: memory CD4+ T cells sorted from blood. Documented subset: CD45RA-negative fraction. CDR3 sequence: CASRLEDGRGGMNTEAFF. The CDR3 DNA is TGTGCAAGTCGCTTAGAAGACGGCAGAGGAGGGATGAACACTGAAGCTTTCTTT.